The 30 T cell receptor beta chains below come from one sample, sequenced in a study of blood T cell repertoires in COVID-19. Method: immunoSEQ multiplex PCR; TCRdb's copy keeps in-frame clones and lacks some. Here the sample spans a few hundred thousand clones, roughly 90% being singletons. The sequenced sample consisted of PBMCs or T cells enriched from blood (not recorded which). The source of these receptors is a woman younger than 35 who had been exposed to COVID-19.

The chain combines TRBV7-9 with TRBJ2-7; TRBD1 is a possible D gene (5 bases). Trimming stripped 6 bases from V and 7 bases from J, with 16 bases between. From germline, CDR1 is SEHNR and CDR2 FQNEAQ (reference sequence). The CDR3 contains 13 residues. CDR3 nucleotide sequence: TGTGCCAGCAGACCAGGAGTCAGGGAAGAGCAGTACTTC. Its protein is CASRPGVREEQYF.

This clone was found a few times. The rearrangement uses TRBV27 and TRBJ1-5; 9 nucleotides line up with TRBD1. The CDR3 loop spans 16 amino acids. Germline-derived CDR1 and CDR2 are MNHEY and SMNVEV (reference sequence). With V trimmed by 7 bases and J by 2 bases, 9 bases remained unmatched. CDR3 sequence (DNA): TGTGCCAGCAAGCTACGTACAGGGGGCGGCAATCAGCCCCAGCATTTT. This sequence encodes CASKLRTGGGNQPQHF.

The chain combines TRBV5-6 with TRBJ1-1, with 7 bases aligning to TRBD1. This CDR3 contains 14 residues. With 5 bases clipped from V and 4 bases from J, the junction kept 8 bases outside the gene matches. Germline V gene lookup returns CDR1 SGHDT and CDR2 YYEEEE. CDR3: CASSRNRGGTEAFF. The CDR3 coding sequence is TGTGCCAGCAGTCGAAACAGGGGAGGCACTGAAGCTTTCTTT.

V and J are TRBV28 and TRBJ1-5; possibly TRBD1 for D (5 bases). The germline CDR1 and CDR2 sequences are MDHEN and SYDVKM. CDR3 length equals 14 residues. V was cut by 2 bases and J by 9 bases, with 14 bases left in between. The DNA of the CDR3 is TGTGCCAGCAGTTTAAACGACAGAACCTCGCCCCAGCATTTT. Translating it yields CASSLNDRTSPQHF.

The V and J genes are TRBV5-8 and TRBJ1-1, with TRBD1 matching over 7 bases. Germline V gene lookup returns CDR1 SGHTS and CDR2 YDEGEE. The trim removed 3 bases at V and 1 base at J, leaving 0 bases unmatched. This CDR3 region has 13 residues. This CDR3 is CASSWDRNTEAFF. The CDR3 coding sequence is TGTGCCAGCAGCTGGGACAGGAACACTGAAGCTTTCTTT.

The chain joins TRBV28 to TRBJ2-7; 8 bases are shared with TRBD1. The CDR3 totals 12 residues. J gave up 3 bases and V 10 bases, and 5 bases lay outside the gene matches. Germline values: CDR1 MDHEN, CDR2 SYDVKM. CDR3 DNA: TGTGCCACCCGGACAGGGTACTACGAGCAGTACTTC. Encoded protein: CATRTGYYEQYF.

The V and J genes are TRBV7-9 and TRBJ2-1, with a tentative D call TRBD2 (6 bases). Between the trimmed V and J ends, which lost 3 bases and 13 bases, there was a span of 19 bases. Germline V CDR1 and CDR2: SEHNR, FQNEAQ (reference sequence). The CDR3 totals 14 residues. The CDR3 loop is CASSFGVQLAEQFF. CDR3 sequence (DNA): TGTGCCAGCAGCTTCGGGGTCCAATTAGCGGAACAGTTCTTC.

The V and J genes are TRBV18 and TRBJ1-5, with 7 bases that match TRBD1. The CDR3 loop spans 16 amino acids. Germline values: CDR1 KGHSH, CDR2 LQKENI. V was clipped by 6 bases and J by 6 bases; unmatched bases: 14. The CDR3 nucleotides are TGTGCCAGCTCGTCTGGTCCGACAGGGCAAGGTCAGCCCCAGCATTTT. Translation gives CASSSGPTGQGQPQHF.

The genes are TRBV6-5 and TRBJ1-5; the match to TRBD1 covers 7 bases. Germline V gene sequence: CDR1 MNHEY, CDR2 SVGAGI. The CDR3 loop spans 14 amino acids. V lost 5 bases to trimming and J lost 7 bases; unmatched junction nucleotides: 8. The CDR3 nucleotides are TGTGCCAGCAGTACAGGGGTATGGGGACAGCCCCAGCATTTT. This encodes CASSTGVWGQPQHF.

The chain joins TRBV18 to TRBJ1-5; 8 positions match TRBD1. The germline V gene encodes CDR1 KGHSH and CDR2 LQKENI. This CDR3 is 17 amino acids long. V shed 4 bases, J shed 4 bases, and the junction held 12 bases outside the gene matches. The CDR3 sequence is CASSLVTGDGPNQPQHF. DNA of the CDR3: TGTGCCAGCTCACTGGTGACAGGGGATGGGCCTAATCAGCCCCAGCATTTT. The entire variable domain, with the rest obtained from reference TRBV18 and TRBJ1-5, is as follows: NAGVMQNPRHLVRRRGQEARLRCSPMKGHSHVYWYRQLPEEGLKFMVYLQKENIIDESGMPKERFSAEFPKEGPSILRIQQVVRGDSAAYFCASSLVTGDGPNQPQHFGDGTRLSIL.

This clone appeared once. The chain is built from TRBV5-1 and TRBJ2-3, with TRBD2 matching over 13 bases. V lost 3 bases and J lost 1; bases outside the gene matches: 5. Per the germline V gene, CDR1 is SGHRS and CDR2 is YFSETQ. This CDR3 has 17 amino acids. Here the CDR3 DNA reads TGCGCCAGCAGCTCAGGACTAGCGGGAGCAGGCACAGATACGCAGTATTTT. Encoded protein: CASSSGLAGAGTDTQYF. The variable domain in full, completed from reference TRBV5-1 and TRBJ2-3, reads KAGVTQTPRYLIKTRGQQVTLSCSPISGHRSVSWYQQTPGQGLQFLFEYFSETQRNKGNFPGRFSGRQFSNSRSEMNVSTLELGDSALYLCASSSGLAGAGTDTQYFGPGTRLTVL.

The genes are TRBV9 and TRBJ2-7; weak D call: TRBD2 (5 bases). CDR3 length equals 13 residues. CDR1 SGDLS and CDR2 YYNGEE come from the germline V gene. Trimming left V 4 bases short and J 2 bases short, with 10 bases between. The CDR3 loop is CASSPGLTYEQYF. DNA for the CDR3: TGTGCCAGCAGCCCTGGACTCACCTACGAGCAGTACTTC.

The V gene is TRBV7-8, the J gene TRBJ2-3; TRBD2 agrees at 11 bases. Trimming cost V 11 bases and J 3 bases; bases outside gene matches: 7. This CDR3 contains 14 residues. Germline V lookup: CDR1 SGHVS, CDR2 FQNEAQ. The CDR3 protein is CALGLAGGTDTQYF. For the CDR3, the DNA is TGTGCCCTAGGGCTAGCGGGAGGAACAGATACGCAGTATTTT.

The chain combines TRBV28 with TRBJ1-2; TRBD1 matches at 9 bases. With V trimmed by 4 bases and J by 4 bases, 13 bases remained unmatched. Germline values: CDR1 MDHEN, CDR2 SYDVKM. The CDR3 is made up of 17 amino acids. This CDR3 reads CASSSPRGTGGGYGYTF. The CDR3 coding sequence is TGTGCCAGCAGTTCACCGCGGGGTACAGGGGGCGGCTATGGCTACACCTTC.

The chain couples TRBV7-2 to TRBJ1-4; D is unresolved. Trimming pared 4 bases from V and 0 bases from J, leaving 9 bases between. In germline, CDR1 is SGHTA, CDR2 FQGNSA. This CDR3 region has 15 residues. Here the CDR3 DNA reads TGTGCCAGCAGCTCAAGAGTTGCAACTAATGAAAAACTGTTTTTT. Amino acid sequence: CASSSRVATNEKLFF.

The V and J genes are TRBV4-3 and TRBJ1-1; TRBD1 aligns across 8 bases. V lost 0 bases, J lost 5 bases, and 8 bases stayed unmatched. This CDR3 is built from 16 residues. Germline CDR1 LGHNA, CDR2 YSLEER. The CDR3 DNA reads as TGCGCCAGCAGCCAAGATTTAGGGCAGGGGGCGACTGAAGCTTTCTTT. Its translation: CASSQDLGQGATEAFF.

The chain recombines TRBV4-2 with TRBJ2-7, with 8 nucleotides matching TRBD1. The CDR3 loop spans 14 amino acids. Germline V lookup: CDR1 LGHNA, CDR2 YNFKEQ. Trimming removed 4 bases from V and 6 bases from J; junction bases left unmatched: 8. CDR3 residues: CASSRPGQAAEQYF. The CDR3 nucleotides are TGTGCCAGCAGCCGACCGGGACAGGCGGCCGAGCAGTACTTC.

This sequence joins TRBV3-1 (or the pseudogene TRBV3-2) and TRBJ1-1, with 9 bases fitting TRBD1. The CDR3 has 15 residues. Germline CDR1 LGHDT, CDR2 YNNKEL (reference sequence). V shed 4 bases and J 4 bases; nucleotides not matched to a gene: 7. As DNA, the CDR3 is TGTGCCAGCAGCCGAAACCAGGACAGGGGCACTGAAGCTTTCTTT. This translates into CASSRNQDRGTEAFF.

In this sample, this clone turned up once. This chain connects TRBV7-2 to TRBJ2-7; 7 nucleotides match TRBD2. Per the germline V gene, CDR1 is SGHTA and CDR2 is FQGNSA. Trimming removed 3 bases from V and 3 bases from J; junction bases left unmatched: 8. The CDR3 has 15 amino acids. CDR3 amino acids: CASSFLGDYLYEQYF. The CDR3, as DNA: TGTGCCAGCAGCTTCTTGGGGGACTACCTCTACGAGCAGTACTTC.

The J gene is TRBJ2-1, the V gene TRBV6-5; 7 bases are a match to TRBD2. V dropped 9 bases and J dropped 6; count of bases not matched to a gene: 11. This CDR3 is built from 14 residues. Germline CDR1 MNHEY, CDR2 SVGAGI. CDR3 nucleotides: TGTGCCAGTAGACTAGCAGGTGGGCTCAATGAGCAGTTCTTC. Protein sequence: CASRLAGGLNEQFF.

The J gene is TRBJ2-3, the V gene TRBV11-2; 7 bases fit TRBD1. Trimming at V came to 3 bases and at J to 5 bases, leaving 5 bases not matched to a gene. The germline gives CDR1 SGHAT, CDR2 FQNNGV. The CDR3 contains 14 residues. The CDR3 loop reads CASSLENRGDTQYF. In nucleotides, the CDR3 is TGTGCCAGCAGCTTGGAGAACAGGGGAGATACGCAGTATTTT.

CDR3 protein: CASSLQGNTEAFF. CDR3 nucleotide sequence: TGTGCCAGCAGTTTACAGGGGAACACTGAAGCTTTCTTT. The J gene is TRBJ1-1, the V gene TRBV28; possibly TRBD1 for D (5 bases). Trimming removed 2 bases at V and 1 base at J, with 5 bases between. Germline V gene data show CDR1 as MDHEN and CDR2 as SYDVKM. CDR3 length: 13 amino acids.

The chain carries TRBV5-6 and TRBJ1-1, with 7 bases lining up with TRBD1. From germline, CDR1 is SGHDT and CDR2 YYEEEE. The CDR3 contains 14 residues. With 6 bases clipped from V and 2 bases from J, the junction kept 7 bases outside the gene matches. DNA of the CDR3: TGTGCCAGCAACATACAGGGGATTAACACTGAAGCTTTCTTT. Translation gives CASNIQGINTEAFF.

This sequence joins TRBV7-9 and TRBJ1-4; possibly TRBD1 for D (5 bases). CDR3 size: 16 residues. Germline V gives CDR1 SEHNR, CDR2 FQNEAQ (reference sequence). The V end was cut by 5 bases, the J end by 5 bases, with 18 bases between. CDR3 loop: CASSPRGGEPNEKLFF. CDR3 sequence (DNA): TGTGCCAGCAGCCCTAGGGGAGGGGAACCGAATGAAAAACTGTTTTTT.

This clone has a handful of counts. The CDR3 spells CASSPSGANTGELFF. As DNA, the CDR3 is TGTGCCAGCAGCCCGTCCGGAGCTAACACCGGGGAGCTGTTTTTT. The chain links TRBV7-2 to TRBJ2-2; D call uncertain. Trimming cost V 5 bases and J 2 bases, with 12 bases left between them. The CDR3 runs 15 residues. CDR1 and CDR2 from the germline V gene are SGHTA and FQGNSA.

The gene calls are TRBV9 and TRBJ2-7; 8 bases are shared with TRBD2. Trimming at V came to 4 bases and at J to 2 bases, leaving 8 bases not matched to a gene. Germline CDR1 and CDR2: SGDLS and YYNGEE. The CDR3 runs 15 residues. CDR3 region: CASSTGLGGAYEQYF. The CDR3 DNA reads TGTGCCAGCAGCACGGGACTAGGTGGAGCCTACGAGCAGTACTTC.

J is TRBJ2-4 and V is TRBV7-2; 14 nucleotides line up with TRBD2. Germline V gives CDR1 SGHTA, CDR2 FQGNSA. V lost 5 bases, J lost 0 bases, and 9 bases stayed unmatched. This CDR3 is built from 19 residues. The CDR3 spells CASSPGTSGGPLAKNIQYF. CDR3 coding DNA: TGTGCCAGCAGCCCTGGGACTAGCGGGGGACCTCTAGCCAAAAACATTCAGTACTTC.

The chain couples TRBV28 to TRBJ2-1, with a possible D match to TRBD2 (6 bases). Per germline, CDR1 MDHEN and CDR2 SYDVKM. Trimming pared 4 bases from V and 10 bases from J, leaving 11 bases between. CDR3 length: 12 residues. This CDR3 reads CASSSDREEQFF. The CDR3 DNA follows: TGTGCCAGCAGTTCGGATCGGGAGGAGCAGTTCTTC. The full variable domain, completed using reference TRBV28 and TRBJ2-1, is DVKVTQSSRYLVKRTGEKVFLECVQDMDHENMFWYRQDPGLGLRLIYFSYDVKMKEKGDIPEGYSVSREKKERFSLILESASTNQTSMYLCASSSDREEQFFGPGTRLTVL.

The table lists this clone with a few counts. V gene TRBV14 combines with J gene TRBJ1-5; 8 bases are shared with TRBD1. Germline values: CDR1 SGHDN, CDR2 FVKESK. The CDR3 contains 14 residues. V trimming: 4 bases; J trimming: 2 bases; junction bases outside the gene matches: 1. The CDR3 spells CASSPGQGNQPQHF. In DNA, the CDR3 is TGTGCCAGCAGCCCGGGACAGGGCAATCAGCCCCAGCATTTT.

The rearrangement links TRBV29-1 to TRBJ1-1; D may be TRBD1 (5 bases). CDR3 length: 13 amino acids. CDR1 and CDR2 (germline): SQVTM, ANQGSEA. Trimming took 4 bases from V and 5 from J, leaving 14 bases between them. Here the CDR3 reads CSVVGQGRTEAFF. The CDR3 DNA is TGCAGCGTTGTCGGGCAGGGTCGAACTGAAGCTTTCTTT.